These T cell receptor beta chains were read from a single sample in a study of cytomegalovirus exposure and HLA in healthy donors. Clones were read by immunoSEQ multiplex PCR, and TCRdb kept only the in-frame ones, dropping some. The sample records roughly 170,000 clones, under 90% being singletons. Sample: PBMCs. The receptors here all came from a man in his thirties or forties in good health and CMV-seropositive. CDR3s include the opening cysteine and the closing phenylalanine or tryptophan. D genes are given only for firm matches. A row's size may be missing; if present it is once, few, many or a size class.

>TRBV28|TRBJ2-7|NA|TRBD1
TGTGCCAGCAGTTTTCCGGACAGGTTAAACTACGAGCAGTACTTC
CASSFPDRLNYEQYF
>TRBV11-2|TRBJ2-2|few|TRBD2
TGTGCCAGCAGCGCCAGCGGGAGTAGCACCGGGGAGCTGTTTTTT
CASSASGSSTGELFF
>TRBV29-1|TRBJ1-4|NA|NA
TGCAGCGGCCTCAGGGATATTAATGAAAAACTGTTTTTT
CSGLRDINEKLFF
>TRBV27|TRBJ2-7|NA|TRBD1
TGTGCCAGCAGTCCCCGGGGACAGGGATTCTACGAGCAGTACTTC
CASSPRGQGFYEQYF
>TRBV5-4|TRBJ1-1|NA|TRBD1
TGTGCCAGCAGCCGAACGACAGGGACGATAATCACTGAAGCTTTCTTT
CASSRTTGTIITEAFF
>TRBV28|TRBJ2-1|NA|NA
TGTGCCAGCAGTTTACAGCGGGTCCAATACAATGAGCAGTTCTTC
CASSLQRVQYNEQFF
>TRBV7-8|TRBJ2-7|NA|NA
TGTGCCAGCAGCTTACTCCCGAGCGAGCAGTACTTC
CASSLLPSEQYF
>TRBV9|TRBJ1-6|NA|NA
TGTGCCAGCAGCCCCTCGGGGGGAGGGTCGGCACCCCTCCACTTT
CASSPSGGGSAPLHF
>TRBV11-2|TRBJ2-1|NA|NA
TGTGCCAGCAGCTTAGATAGGAGCTCCTACAATGAGCAGTTCTTC
CASSLDRSSYNEQFF
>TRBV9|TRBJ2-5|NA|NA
TGTGCCAGCAGCTCTCCCGTGGCCGAAGAGACCCAGTACTTC
CASSSPVAEETQYF
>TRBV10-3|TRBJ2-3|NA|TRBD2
TGTGCCATCAGTGAGGGCGGGGGGCCAAGCACAGATACGCAGTATTTT
CAISEGGGPSTDTQYF
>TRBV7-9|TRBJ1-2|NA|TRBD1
TGTGCCAGCACCGGGTGGAAGACAGGGGGGACTAACTATGGCTACACCTTC
CASTGWKTGGTNYGYTF
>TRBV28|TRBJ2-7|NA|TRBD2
TGTGCCAGCTCCCGGACTAGCCCCTACGAGCAGTACTTC
CASSRTSPYEQYF
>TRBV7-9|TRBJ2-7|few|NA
TGTGCCAGCCGGACTGGCTCCTACGAGCAGTACTTC
CASRTGSYEQYF
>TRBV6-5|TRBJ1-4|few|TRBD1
TGTGCCAGCAGTCTTAGACAGGGCCTTGAAAAACTGTTTTTT
CASSLRQGLEKLFF
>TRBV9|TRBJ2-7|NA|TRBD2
TGTGCCAGCAGCGTAGGTAGGGACTACTCCTACGAGCAGTACTTC
CASSVGRDYSYEQYF
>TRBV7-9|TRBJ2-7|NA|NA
TGTGCCAGCAGCCGGATCCAGGGCTACGAGCAGTACTTC
CASSRIQGYEQYF
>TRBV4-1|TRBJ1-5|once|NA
TGCGCCAGCAGCCAAGATGATCGCAGTTGGAGCAATCAGCCCCAGCATTTT
CASSQDDRSWSNQPQHF
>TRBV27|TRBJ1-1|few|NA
TGTGCCAGCAGTTTATCAGGGGGTGTGCGAGCTTTCTTT
CASSLSGGVRAFF
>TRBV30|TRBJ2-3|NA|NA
TGTGCCTGGAGTTCCAGGGGGGCAGATACGCAGTATTTT
CAWSSRGADTQYF
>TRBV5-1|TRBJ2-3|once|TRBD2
TGCGCCAGCAGCTTAATTGGGACTAGCTGGGGGTCAGATACGCAGTATTTT
CASSLIGTSWGSDTQYF
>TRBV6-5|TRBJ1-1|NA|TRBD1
TGTGCCAGCAGTGCCATCCGACAGGGGGCCACTGAAGCTTTCTTT
CASSAIRQGATEAFF
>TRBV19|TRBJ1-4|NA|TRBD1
TGTGCCAGTAGCCCGGGACAGGGCCGAATATCTAATGAAAAACTGTTTTTT
CASSPGQGRISNEKLFF
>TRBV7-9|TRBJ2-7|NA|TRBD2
TGTGCCAGCAGCTTCGGACTAGACATAGGCGAGCAGTACTTC
CASSFGLDIGEQYF
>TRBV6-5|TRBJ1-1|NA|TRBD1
TGTGCCAGCAGACAGGGGGCCGGGACTGAAGCTTTCTTT
CASRQGAGTEAFF
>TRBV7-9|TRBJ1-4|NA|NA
TGTGCCAGCAGCTTGACAGCTAATGAAAAACTGTTTTTT
CASSLTANEKLFF
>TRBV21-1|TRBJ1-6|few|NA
TGTGCCAGCAGCAACCTCGGTTCACCCCTCCACTTT
CASSNLGSPLHF
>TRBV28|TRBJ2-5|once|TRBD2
TGTGCCAGCAGGCGGCAGGCGGGGGGGACCCAGTACTTC
CASRRQAGGTQYF
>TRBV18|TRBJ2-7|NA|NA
TGTGCCAGCTCCCCCCAGCGCGAAGCCTACGAGCAGTACTTC
CASSPQREAYEQYF
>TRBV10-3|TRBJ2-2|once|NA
TGTGCCATCAGTGAGTCATATACGGCCGGGGAGCTGTTTTTT
CAISESYTAGELFF
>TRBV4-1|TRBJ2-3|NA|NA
TGCGCCAGCAGCCCCAGGCAGGGAGGTCACACAGATACGCAGTATTTT
CASSPRQGGHTDTQYF
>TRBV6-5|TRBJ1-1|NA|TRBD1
TGTGCCAGCAGTTACTCGGGACAGGGACAAGCTTTCTTT
CASSYSGQGQAFF
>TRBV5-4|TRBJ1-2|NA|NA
TGTGCCAGCAGCCCCGCCGGGCCGGGGGGCTACACCTTC
CASSPAGPGGYTF
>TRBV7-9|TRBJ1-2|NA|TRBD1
TGTGCCAGCAGCTCCCACACAGGGGGCTCTAGCTATGGCTACACCTTC
CASSSHTGGSSYGYTF
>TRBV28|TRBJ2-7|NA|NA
TGTGCCAGCAGTTACCGCTCCCCCGGTCAGCAGTACTTC
CASSYRSPGQQYF
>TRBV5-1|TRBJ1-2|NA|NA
TGCGCCAGCAGCTTGATGTACAACGGGTATGGCTACACCTTC
CASSLMYNGYGYTF
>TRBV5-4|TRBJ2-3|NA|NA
TGTGCCAGCAGCTTGGAGTTAGCGGACACAGATACGCAGTATTTT
CASSLELADTDTQYF
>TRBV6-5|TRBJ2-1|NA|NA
TGTGCCAGCAGTTACTCTGGGCAGAATCCATACAATGAGCAGTTCTTC
CASSYSGQNPYNEQFF
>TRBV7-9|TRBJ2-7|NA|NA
TGTGCCAGCAGCTTGAGCGCCTCCTACGAGCAGTACTTC
CASSLSASYEQYF
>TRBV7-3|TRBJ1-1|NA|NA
TGTGCCAGCAGCCCCCCCGACACCTCTGAAGCTTTCTTT
CASSPPDTSEAFF
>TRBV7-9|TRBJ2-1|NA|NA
TGTGCCAGCAGCGCGAGCTCCTACAATGAGCAGTTCTTC
CASSASSYNEQFF
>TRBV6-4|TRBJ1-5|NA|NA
TGTGCCAGCAGTGGGGGGGGTCCGACAGGACCCAAATATAGCAATCAGCCCCAGCATTTT
CASSGGGPTGPKYSNQPQHF
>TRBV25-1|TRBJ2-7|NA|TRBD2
TGTCCTAAGACTAGCGGAGCTCCCTCCTACGAGCAGTACTTC
CPKTSGAPSYEQYF
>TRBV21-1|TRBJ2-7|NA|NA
TGTGCCAGCAGCACCCCACAGGGGCGGAATTACGAGCAGTACTTC
CASSTPQGRNYEQYF
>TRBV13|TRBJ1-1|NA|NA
TGTGCCAGCAGCCCGGTAGCGCTGAACACTGAAGCTTTCTTT
CASSPVALNTEAFF
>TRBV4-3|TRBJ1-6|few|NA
TGCGCCAGCAGCCGAGGACAGCACTCCTATAATTCACCCCTCCACTTT
CASSRGQHSYNSPLHF